Included here is one T cell receptor beta chain sequence, with context. The CDR3 length is 16 residues. Germline loops: CDR1 LNHDA, CDR2 SQIVND (reference sequence). The germline V and J ends were trimmed by 3 bases and 1 base, with 13 bases remaining between them. The data were taken from a study of blood T cell repertoires in COVID-19. Study-wide context: Specimens from acute and convalescent COVID-19 originated in the United States, Italy and Spain. PBMCs, B-cell-depleted T cells, or T cells were the source of the cDNA or gDNA that made up the material.

Original data processing: It was from reference gene primer amplification that nucleated cell counts were estimated. The assay was immunoSEQ multiplex PCR, and TCRdb's table has in-frame clones only and misses some. That table is the source of V, J and clone size, and D and trimming were worked out from the DNA. The sample has around 300,000 clones; around 85% are singletons. The sequence was collected from a woman aged 70-85 years with acute or convalescent COVID-19. The specimen sequenced was peripheral blood. V gene TRBV19 combines with J gene TRBJ2-1; D might be TRBD2 (5 bases). CDR3 residues: CASSITGVGSYNEQFF. Here the CDR3 DNA reads TGTGCCAGTAGTATCACCGGGGTAGGGTCCTACAATGAGCAGTTCTTC.